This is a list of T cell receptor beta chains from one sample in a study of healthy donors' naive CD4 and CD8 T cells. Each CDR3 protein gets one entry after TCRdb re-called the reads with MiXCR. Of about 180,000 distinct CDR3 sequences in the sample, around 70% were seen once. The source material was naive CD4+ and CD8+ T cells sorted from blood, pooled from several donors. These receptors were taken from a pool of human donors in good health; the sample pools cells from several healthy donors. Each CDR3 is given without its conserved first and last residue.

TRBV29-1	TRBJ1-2	SVDGTYYGYT
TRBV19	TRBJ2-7	ASSPPEGGSSYEQY
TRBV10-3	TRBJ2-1	AISEPSRLAYNEQF
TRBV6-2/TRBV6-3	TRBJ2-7	ASSSHGTGYEQY
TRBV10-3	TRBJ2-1	AISEAADYNEQF
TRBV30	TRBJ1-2	AWSALGTGGNYGYT
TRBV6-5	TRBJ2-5	ASSYSSFPETQY
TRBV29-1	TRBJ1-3	SVDPTASGNTIY
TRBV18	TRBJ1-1	ASSPQGAVNTEAF
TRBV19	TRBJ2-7	ASTMTGGSYEQY
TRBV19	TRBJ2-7	ASSMRPSGSWEQY
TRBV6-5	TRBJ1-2	ASSPPGNYGYT
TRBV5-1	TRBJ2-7	ASNGGYEQY
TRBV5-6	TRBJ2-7	ASSVLAGGEQY
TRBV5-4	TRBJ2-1	ASSLGYGEQF
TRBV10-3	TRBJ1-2	AISTGYGYT
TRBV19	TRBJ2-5	ASSISGVETQY
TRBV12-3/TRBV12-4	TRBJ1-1	ASSWDRASTEAF
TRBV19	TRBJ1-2	ASSILLQRTEVYT
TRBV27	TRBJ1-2	ASRTPQGAGRYGYT
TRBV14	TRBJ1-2	ASSPAVIYGYT
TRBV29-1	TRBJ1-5	SVGTNSNQPQH
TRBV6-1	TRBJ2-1	ASSYSRREGGNEQF
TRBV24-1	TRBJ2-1	ATSDRGLAGGSYNEQF
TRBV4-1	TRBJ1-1	ASSQDPPTGADTEAF
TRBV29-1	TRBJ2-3	SVGSPNAGTQY
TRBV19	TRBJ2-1	ATGQGYNEQF
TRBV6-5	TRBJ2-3	ATQNGGFGTDTQY
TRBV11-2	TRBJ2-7	ASSWDRGYEQY
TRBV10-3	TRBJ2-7	AIKLPGPTYEQY
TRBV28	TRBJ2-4	ASSLGKAFQGGKNIQY
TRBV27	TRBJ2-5	ASSSAGGLETQY
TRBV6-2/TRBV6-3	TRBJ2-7	ASSDDYGTGTSYEQY
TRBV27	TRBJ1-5	ASSLSKAGWDSNQPQH
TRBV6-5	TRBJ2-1	ASSQTGHNEQF
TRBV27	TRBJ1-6	ASSYRQGGNSPLH
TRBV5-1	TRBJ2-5	ASSPLAGGPGETQY
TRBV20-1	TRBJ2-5	SAIRGDQETQY
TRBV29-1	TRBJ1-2	SDRSRSGYT
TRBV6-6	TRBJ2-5	ASSYRVGETQY
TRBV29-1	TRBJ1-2	STKTGEYGYT
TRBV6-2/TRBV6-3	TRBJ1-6	ASSYFLRSSYNSPLH
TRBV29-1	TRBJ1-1	SVRWAGDAF
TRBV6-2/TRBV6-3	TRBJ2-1	ASIRSLEGEDEQF
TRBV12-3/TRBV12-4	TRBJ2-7	ASSIQGAVYEQY
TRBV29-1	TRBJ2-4	SVVAGGGGNIQY
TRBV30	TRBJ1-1	AWQGAEAF
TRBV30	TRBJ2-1	ACWAGWDEQF
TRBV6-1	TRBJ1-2	ASRRLGDYGYT
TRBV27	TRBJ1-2	ASKEGGSGGYT
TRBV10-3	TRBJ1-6	AALNPGSNSPLH
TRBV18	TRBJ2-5	ASSGTSVQETQY
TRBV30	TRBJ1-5	AWKPGQLHNQPQH